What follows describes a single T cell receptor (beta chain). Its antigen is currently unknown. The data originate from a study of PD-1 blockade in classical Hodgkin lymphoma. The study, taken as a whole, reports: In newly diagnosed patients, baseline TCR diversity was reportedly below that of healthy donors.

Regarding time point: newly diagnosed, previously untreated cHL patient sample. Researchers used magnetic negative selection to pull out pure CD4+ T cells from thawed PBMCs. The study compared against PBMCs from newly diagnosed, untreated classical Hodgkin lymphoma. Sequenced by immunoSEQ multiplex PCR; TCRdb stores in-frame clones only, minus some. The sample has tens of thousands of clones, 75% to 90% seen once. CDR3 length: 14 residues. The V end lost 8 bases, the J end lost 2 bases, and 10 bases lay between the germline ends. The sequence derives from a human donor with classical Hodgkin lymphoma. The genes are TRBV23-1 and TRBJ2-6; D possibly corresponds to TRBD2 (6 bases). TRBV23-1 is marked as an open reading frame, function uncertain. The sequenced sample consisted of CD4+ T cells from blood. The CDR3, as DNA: TGCGCCAGCGGGACTCCCGCTGGGGCCAACGTCCTGACTTTC. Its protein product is CASGTPAGANVLTF.